One and the same sample provided the 29 T cell receptor beta chains below, sequenced in a study of cytomegalovirus exposure and HLA in healthy donors. 60 Vbeta and 13 Jbeta primers were used in PCR. The data were produced by immunoSEQ multiplex PCR, yet TCRdb's version contains in-frame clones alone and is incomplete. Among some 91,000 clones listed, approximately 80% were seen once. The sample comprised PBMCs. The receptors stem from a woman aged 60 to 75 in good health and CMV-seronegative.

This clone showed up just a few times. The rearrangement joins TRBV21-1 to TRBJ1-1. TRBV21-1 corresponds to a pseudogene. The CDR3 extends over 15 amino acids. CDR3 DNA: TGTGCCAGCAGCGCCCAAAGAAGCATGAACACTGAAGCTTTCTTT. It translates to CASSAQRSMNTEAFF.

Written as DNA, the CDR3 is TGTGCCAGCAGTTTTCAGGGGTTCGAAGGCTACACCTTC. This encodes CASSFQGFEGYTF. The chain recombines TRBV6-6 with TRBJ1-2, with a weak D call TRBD1 (6 bases). Germline V gene data show CDR1 as MNHNY and CDR2 as SVGAGI (reference sequence). The CDR3 covers 13 residues. The V gene lost 4 bases and the J gene lost 8 bases, with 14 bases spanning the gap.

The chain joins TRBV28 to TRBJ2-3; D remains unclear. The CDR3 runs to 14 residues. Germline loops: CDR1 MDHEN, CDR2 SYDVKM. Trimming removed 7 bases at V and 0 bases at J, with 11 bases between. CDR3 bases: TGTGCCAGCACCCTACTTGTTAGCACAGATACGCAGTATTTT. Translating gives CASTLLVSTDTQYF.

In this sample, this clone turned up a few times. The chain employs TRBV25-1 and TRBJ2-3, with D maybe TRBD1 (5 bases). Trimming cost V 3 bases and J 6 bases, with 10 bases left between them. The CDR3 loop spans 13 amino acids. Per the germline V gene, CDR1 is MGHDK and CDR2 is SYGVNS. CDR3 in DNA: TGTGCCAGCAGTGATAGGGGTCGGGATACGCAGTATTTT. This gives the protein CASSDRGRDTQYF. Drawing the rest from reference TRBV25-1 and TRBJ2-3, the complete variable domain is EADIYQTPRYLVIGTGKKITLECSQTMGHDKMYWYQQDPGMELHLIHYSYGVNSTEKGDLSSESTVSRIRTEHFPLTLESARPSHTSQYLCASSDRGRDTQYFGPGTRLTVL.

This rearrangement joins TRBV6-5 to TRBJ2-7, with 9 positions matching TRBD1. This CDR3 region has 15 residues. Per germline, CDR1 MNHEY and CDR2 SVGAGI. V was clipped by 6 bases and J by 4 bases; unmatched bases: 10. CDR3 in amino acids: CASRMTKGQGYEQYF. The CDR3 bases are TGTGCCAGCAGGATGACAAAGGGACAGGGATACGAGCAGTACTTC.

The chain carries TRBV11-2 and TRBJ1-1; D ambiguous. Trimming took off 0 bases at V and 1 base at J, with 6 bases between the two ends. Germline CDR1 is SGHAT and CDR2 is FQNNGV. The CDR3 has 14 residues. The CDR3 region has the DNA TGTGCCAGCAGCTTAGATTTACAGAACACTGAAGCTTTCTTT. It encodes CASSLDLQNTEAFF.

The V gene is TRBV5-4, the J gene TRBJ1-2, with 8 bases matching TRBD1. Germline CDR1 is SGHNT and CDR2 is YYREEE (reference sequence). Losses at the gene ends were 4 bases for V and 5 bases for J; bases not matched to a gene: 13. The CDR3 loop spans 16 amino acids. CDR3 in DNA: TGTGCCAGCAGCCCAAAAGGACAGGGAGGAGTATATGGCTACACCTTC. It is translated as CASSPKGQGGVYGYTF. Based on the CDR3 plus reference TRBV5-4 and TRBJ1-2, the full variable domain is ETGVTQSPTHLIKTRGQQVTLRCSSQSGHNTVSWYQQALGQGPQFIFQYYREEENGRGNFPPRFSGLQFPNYSSELNVNALELDDSALYLCASSPKGQGGVYGYTFGSGTRLTVV.

The rearrangement uses TRBV19 and TRBJ2-1, with 8 bases lining up with TRBD1. Germline V gene sequence: CDR1 LNHDA, CDR2 SQIVND (reference sequence). V dropped 4 bases and J dropped 12; count of bases not matched to a gene: 5. This CDR3 region has 12 residues. The chain's CDR3 is CASSTTGAVQFF. Here the CDR3 DNA reads TGTGCCAGTAGTACGACAGGGGCCGTGCAGTTCTTC.

The V gene is TRBV5-6, the J gene TRBJ1-5; 10 bases align to TRBD1. Trimming cost V 4 bases and J 2 bases; bases outside gene matches: 3. Germline assignment: CDR1 SGHDT and CDR2 YYEEEE. The CDR3 consists of 15 residues. CDR3 amino acids: CASSAGTGGNQPQHF. CDR3 nucleotide sequence: TGTGCCAGCAGCGCCGGGACAGGGGGCAATCAGCCCCAGCATTTT.

The V gene is TRBV7-6, the J gene TRBJ1-2, with TRBD1 matching over 7 bases. Germline CDR1 reads SGHVS; CDR2 reads FNYEAQ. The CDR3 is 15 residues long. Unmatched junction bases numbered 8, after V lost 1 base and J lost 6 bases. CDR3 bases: TGTGCCAGCAGCTTAGATCAGGGGGTAGACGATGGCTACACCTTC. Amino acids: CASSLDQGVDDGYTF.

In DNA, the CDR3 is TGTGCCAGCTCACCCGGGACAGGGGGAAATCAGCCCCAGCATTTT. Its protein is CASSPGTGGNQPQHF. The chain couples TRBV18 to TRBJ1-5; 11 bases agree with TRBD1. The CDR3 extends over 15 amino acids. Losses at the gene ends were 3 bases for V and 4 bases for J; bases not matched to a gene: 2. CDR1 and CDR2 (germline): KGHSH, LQKENI.

CDR3 DNA: TGCGCCAGCAGCCAAGTTCTGAACAGGAAGAACACTGAAGCTTTCTTT. The encoded protein is CASSQVLNRKNTEAFF. V gene TRBV4-1 combines with J gene TRBJ1-1, with D maybe TRBD1 (5 bases). The CDR3 has 16 residues. Trimming stripped 1 base from V and 1 base from J, with 13 bases between. CDR1 and CDR2 (germline): MGHRA, YSYEKL.

This chain joins TRBV4-1 and TRBJ2-2; 7 nucleotides align to TRBD2. With 5 bases clipped from V and 5 bases from J, the junction kept 8 bases outside the gene matches. Germline CDR1 is MGHRA and CDR2 is YSYEKL. The CDR3 spans 15 residues. CDR3 DNA sequence: TGCGCCAGCAGCATCCGGGCCGGGGGGACCGGGGAGCTGTTTTTT. Translating gives CASSIRAGGTGELFF.

V usage is TRBV5-4 and J usage is TRBJ1-4, with D maybe TRBD1 (5 bases). V gave up 4 bases and J gave up 3 bases, with 10 bases separating them. The CDR3 totals 14 residues. Germline values: CDR1 SGHNT, CDR2 YYREEE (reference sequence). The CDR3 region is CASSLGGSNEKLFF. In nucleotides, the CDR3 is TGTGCCAGCAGCCTCGGGGGGTCTAATGAAAAACTGTTTTTT.

The sample holds one count of this clone. This chain uses TRBV7-2 with TRBJ1-5; D unresolved. CDR1 is SGHTA, CDR2 FQGNSA, per germline. Trimming pared 1 base from V and 5 bases from J, leaving 12 bases between. There are 15 residues in the CDR3. CDR3: CASSLVGGTDQPQHF. CDR3 coding DNA: TGTGCCAGCAGCTTAGTTGGAGGCACTGATCAGCCCCAGCATTTT. Full variable domain (rest looked up from reference TRBV7-2 and TRBJ1-5): GAGVSQSPSNKVTEKGKDVELRCDPISGHTALYWYRQSLGQGLEFLIYFQGNSAPDKSGLPSDRFSAERTGGSVSTLTIQRTQQEDSAVYLCASSLVGGTDQPQHFGDGTRLSIL.

This clone was detected only a few times. This chain uses TRBV7-9 with TRBJ2-1, with D possibly being TRBD2 (5 bases). Germline-derived CDR1 and CDR2 are SEHNR and FQNEAQ (reference sequence). This CDR3 has 17 amino acids. Deletions cut 4 bases from V and 4 bases from J, with 20 bases between. Here the CDR3 DNA reads TGTGCCAGCAGCTCTCCGAGGACTCGACTACTTTACAATGAGCAGTTCTTC. It is translated as CASSSPRTRLLYNEQFF.

This clone was seen only a few times. The rearrangement links TRBV6-5 to TRBJ1-1, with D tentatively TRBD1 (5 bases). Germline V gene data show CDR1 as MNHEY and CDR2 as SVGAGI. Trimming shortened V by 6 bases and J by 7 bases, and 12 bases separated the two germline ends. The CDR3 is 12 residues long. The chain's CDR3 is CASSSPGLEAFF. CDR3 nucleotides: TGTGCCAGCAGCTCACCGGGACTTGAAGCTTTCTTT.

The chain uses TRBV10-3 and TRBJ2-7; D might be TRBD1 (6 bases). V was cut by 3 bases and J by 3 bases, with 15 bases left in between. Germline assignment: CDR1 ENHRY and CDR2 SYGVKD. This CDR3 region has 15 residues. CDR3 region: CAISEGGVGDYEQYF. DNA of the CDR3: TGTGCCATCAGTGAAGGGGGAGTTGGGGACTACGAGCAGTACTTC.

The chain carries TRBV25-1 and TRBJ2-1; 11 bases fit TRBD2. J was trimmed by 6 bases and V by 9 bases; bases with no gene match: 7. Germline V gives CDR1 MGHDK, CDR2 SYGVNS. The CDR3 is made up of 14 amino acids. CDR3 residues: CARTLTSGGNEQFF. In DNA, the CDR3 is TGTGCCAGGACTCTTACTAGCGGGGGCAATGAGCAGTTCTTC. Full variable domain (missing parts from reference TRBV25-1 and TRBJ2-1): EADIYQTPRYLVIGTGKKITLECSQTMGHDKMYWYQQDPGMELHLIHYSYGVNSTEKGDLSSESTVSRIRTEHFPLTLESARPSHTSQYLCARTLTSGGNEQFFGPGTRLTVL.

In its sample, this clone was seen a few times. The chain uses TRBV6-1 and TRBJ2-7; TRBD1 might be the D (5 bases). CDR3 length equals 13 residues. V gave up 6 bases and J gave up 0 bases, with 9 bases separating them. The germline V gene has CDR1 MNHNS and CDR2 SASEGT. CDR3 DNA sequence: TGTGCCAGCAGGGGGCCCCGCTCCTACGAGCAGTACTTC. This codes for CASRGPRSYEQYF.

The J gene is TRBJ2-7, the V gene TRBV9; tentative D call: TRBD2 (5 bases). Trimming pared 0 bases from V and 0 bases from J, leaving 10 bases between. This CDR3 has 15 residues. From germline, CDR1 is SGDLS and CDR2 YYNGEE. CDR3 bases: TGTGCCAGCAGCGTAGATCTAGCACACTCCTACGAGCAGTACTTC. Residues: CASSVDLAHSYEQYF.

This chain connects TRBV7-9 to TRBJ2-3, with 9 bases matching TRBD1. Per the germline V gene, CDR1 is SEHNR and CDR2 is FQNEAQ (reference sequence). This CDR3 is 14 amino acids long. V shed 8 bases, J shed 4 bases, and the junction held 7 bases outside the gene matches. CDR3: CASLTGGRADTQYF. CDR3 nucleotide sequence: TGTGCCAGCCTGACAGGGGGTAGAGCAGATACGCAGTATTTT. Combining the CDR3 with reference TRBV7-9 and TRBJ2-3 gives the whole variable domain DTGVSQNPRHKITKRGQNVTFRCDPISEHNRLYWYRQTLGQGPEFLTYFQNEAQLEKSRLLSDRFSAERPKGSFSTLEIQRTEQGDSAMYLCASLTGGRADTQYFGPGTRLTVL.

The chain links TRBV5-8 to TRBJ2-2, with 7 bases lining up with TRBD1. The germline CDR1 and CDR2 sequences are SGHTS and YDEGEE. The CDR3 spans 15 residues. Unmatched junction bases numbered 5, after V lost 1 base and J lost 5 bases. CDR3 amino acids: CASSLWTGKTGELFF. CDR3 sequence (DNA): TGTGCCAGCAGCTTGTGGACAGGAAAGACCGGGGAGCTGTTTTTT.

The genes are TRBV6-5 and TRBJ2-5, with a tentative D call TRBD1 (6 bases). Matching the DNA end better, TRBJ2-7 makes the J call doubtful. This CDR3 contains 14 residues. Germline V CDR1 and CDR2: MNHEY, SVGAGI. The CDR3 protein is CASSYGQGSYEQYF. For the CDR3, the DNA is TGTGCCAGCAGTTACGGGCAGGGGAGTTACGAGCAGTACTTC.

The chain couples TRBV30 to TRBJ2-5; 9 bases match TRBD1. Germline values: CDR1 GTSNPN, CDR2 SVGIG (reference sequence). The V segment lost 3 bases and the J segment 5 bases; nucleotides outside the gene matches: 4. This CDR3 spans 13 amino acids. Here the CDR3 DNA reads TGTGCCTGGAGGCCCGACAGGGGGGAGACCCAGTACTTC. Translating it yields CAWRPDRGETQYF. Full variable domain (outside the CDR3, taken from reference TRBV30 and TRBJ2-5): SQTIHQWPATLVQPVGSPLSLECTVEGTSNPNLYWYRQAAGRGLQLLFYSVGIGQISSEVPQNLSASRPQDRQFILSSKKLLLSDSGFYLCAWRPDRGETQYFGPGTRLLVL.

This clone was detected only once. The chain recombines TRBV2 with TRBJ1-2; TRBD1 aligns across 7 bases. Germline lookup yields CDR1 SNHLY and CDR2 FYNNEI. V trimming: 3 bases; J trimming: 3 bases; junction bases outside the gene matches: 16. The CDR3 is 18 amino acids. The CDR3 is CASSDRNRGRSVDYGYTF. In nucleotides, the CDR3 is TGTGCCAGCAGTGATCGGAACAGGGGTCGTTCGGTGGACTATGGCTACACCTTC. The full variable domain, rest sourced from reference TRBV2 and TRBJ1-2, is EPEVTQTPSHQVTQMGQEVILRCVPISNHLYFYWYRQILGQKVEFLVSFYNNEISEKSEIFDDQFSVERPDGSNFTLKIRSTKLEDSAMYFCASSDRNRGRSVDYGYTFGSGTRLTVV.

Only a few counts were recorded for this clone. The genes are TRBV6-4 and TRBJ1-1; a weak D match, TRBD1 (5 bases). CDR3 size: 14 residues. V was cut by 3 bases and J by 4 bases, with 12 bases left in between. The germline V gene encodes CDR1 MRHNA and CDR2 SNTAGT. CDR3 nucleotide sequence: TGTGCCAGCAGTGAGGAGGGACGAGGCACTGAAGCTTTCTTT. Translated: CASSEEGRGTEAFF.

The rearrangement uses TRBV5-6 and TRBJ2-2; D might be TRBD2 (6 bases). Deletions cut 0 bases from V and 4 bases from J, with 10 bases between. The germline gives CDR1 SGHDT, CDR2 YYEEEE. CDR3 length: 15 amino acids. Written as DNA, the CDR3 is TGTGCCAGCAGCTTGGGGACTACGGGCACCGGGGAGCTGTTTTTT. Its protein product is CASSLGTTGTGELFF. Together with reference TRBV5-6 and TRBJ2-2, the CDR3 gives the full variable domain: DAGVTQSPTHLIKTRGQQVTLRCSPKSGHDTVSWYQQALGQGPQFIFQYYEEEERQRGNFPDRFSGHQFPNYSSELNVNALLLGDSALYLCASSLGTTGTGELFFGEGSRLTVL.

The V and J genes are TRBV15 and TRBJ2-1, with D perhaps TRBD1 (5 bases). CDR3 length equals 16 residues. The V gene's germline CDR1 is LNHNV and CDR2 YYDKDF (reference sequence). The V and J ends lost 0 bases and 0 bases respectively, with 9 bases between them. CDR3 coding DNA: TGTGCCACCAGCAGAGATGGGCAGGGCTCCTACAATGAGCAGTTCTTC. It codes for CATSRDGQGSYNEQFF.